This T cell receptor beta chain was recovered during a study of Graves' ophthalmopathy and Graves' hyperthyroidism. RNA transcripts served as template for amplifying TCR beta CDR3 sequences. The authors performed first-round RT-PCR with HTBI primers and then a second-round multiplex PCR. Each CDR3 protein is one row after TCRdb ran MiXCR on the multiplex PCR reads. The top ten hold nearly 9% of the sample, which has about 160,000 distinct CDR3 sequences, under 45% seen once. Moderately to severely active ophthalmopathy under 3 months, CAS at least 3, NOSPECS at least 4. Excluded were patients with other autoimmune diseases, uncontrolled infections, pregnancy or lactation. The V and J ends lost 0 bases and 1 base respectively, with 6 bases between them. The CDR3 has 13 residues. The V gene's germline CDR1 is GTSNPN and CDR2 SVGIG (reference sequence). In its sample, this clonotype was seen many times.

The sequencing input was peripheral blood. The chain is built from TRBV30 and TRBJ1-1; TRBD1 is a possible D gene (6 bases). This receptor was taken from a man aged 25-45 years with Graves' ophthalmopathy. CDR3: CAWSVQGNTEAFF. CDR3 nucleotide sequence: TGTGCCTGGAGTGTACAGGGGAACACTGAAGCTTTCTTT.